This T cell receptor beta chain was captured by sequencing in a study of cytomegalovirus exposure and HLA in healthy donors. General study results and limits: Evidence from a later analysis indicated that most CMV-associated TCR beta chains looked HLA-restricted. Among donors in an Asian-associated ancestry cluster, a later analysis reportedly found fewer N-insertions than the roughly 610-donor mean. A few of the chains that were CMV-associated were confirmed in vitro to be specific for CMV antigens. Of the V segments, some could not be distinguished, including TRBV6-2 and TRBV6-3, and were excluded.

This clone was counted a single time. The antigen is undetermined. A multiplex PCR was run with 60 Vbeta primers and 13 Jbeta primers. Produced via immunoSEQ multiplex PCR; TCRdb's table is partial and in-frame only. The repertoire holds about 110,000 clones, less than 75% seen once, with approximately 3.8% in the top ten. CDR3 length: 14 residues. Trimming cost V 3 bases and J 7 bases; bases outside gene matches: 7. Germline lookup yields CDR1 SGHTA and CDR2 FQGNSA. The sequence was obtained from a middle-aged woman in good health and CMV-seronegative. The material sequenced was PBMCs. The chain has TRBV7-2 and TRBJ2-5; 8 nucleotides align to TRBD2. The CDR3 bases are TGTGCCAGCAGCTTCACTAGCGCGGGGGGGACCCAGTACTTC. It translates to CASSFTSAGGTQYF. Looking up the rest from reference TRBV7-2 and TRBJ2-5 gives the full variable domain: GAGVSQSPSNKVTEKGKDVELRCDPISGHTALYWYRQSLGQGLEFLIYFQGNSAPDKSGLPSDRFSAERTGGSVSTLTIQRTQQEDSAVYLCASSFTSAGGTQYFGPGTRLLVL.